The next 26 T cell receptor beta chains were all read from a single sample in a study of T-cell reconstitution after alpha-beta-depleted transplantation in children. The TCRbeta library was prepared with unique molecular identifiers. TCRdb used MiXCR to reprocess the PCR reads, holding one entry per CDR3 protein. In the table there are about 170,000 distinct CDR3 sequences, around 10% of which are singletons. The specimen was PBMCs, collected before TCRalphabeta/CD19-depleted stem cell transplant. These receptors all come from a boy younger than 10 with acute myeloid leukemia, due to receive a stem cell transplant.

This clonotype was seen many times. The chain employs TRBV12-3 or TRBV12-4 and TRBJ1-4; no reliable D call. Trimming removed 2 bases from V and 12 bases from J, with 7 bases in between. The CDR3 extends over 11 amino acids. The CDR3 DNA follows: TGTGCCAGCAGTTTATCAGGCCAACTGTTTTTT. Translating gives CASSLSGQLFF.

To note about this clonotype: A much larger clonotype is one base distant, so this may be a read error. The V gene is TRBV12-3 or TRBV12-4, the J gene TRBJ1-5; possibly TRBD1 for D (6 bases). This CDR3 region has 16 residues. Trimming pared 5 bases from V and 3 bases from J, leaving 17 bases between. CDR3 region: CASSQGPQRINQPQHF. For the CDR3, the DNA is TGTGCCAGCAGTCAGGGGCCACAGCGAATCAATCAGCCCCAGCATTTT.

In this sample, this clonotype turned up many times. This chain connects TRBV5-1 to TRBJ1-1, with D possibly TRBD1 on 6 matching bases. Germline CDR1 reads SGHRS; CDR2 reads YFSETQ. The CDR3 length is 16 residues. V shed 3 bases and J shed 5 bases, with 20 bases lying between them. The CDR3 region has the DNA TGCGCCAGCAGCTCCTCTAGCGTACCAGGGGAGACTGAAGCTTTCTTT. It yields the protein CASSSSSVPGETEAFF.

Comment on this clonotype: A much larger clone is a single base away; this may be a read error. This CDR3 is missing its conserved last phenylalanine or tryptophan, likely due to a read error. The chain joins TRBV12-3 or TRBV12-4 to TRBJ2-6, with D uncertain. The V end was cut by 4 bases, the J end by 7 bases, with 14 bases between. The CDR3 totals 15 residues. This CDR3 is CASSSPGAVANVLTL. The CDR3 DNA reads as TGTGCCAGCAGTTCTCCAGGCGCCGTCGCCAACGTCCTGACTTTG.

This clonotype has at least ten counts. The chain is built from TRBV10-3 and TRBJ1-2; a possible D gene is TRBD1 (5 bases). Germline CDR1 reads ENHRY; CDR2 reads SYGVKD. CDR3 length: 13 residues. The V gene lost 7 bases and the J gene lost 5 bases, with 14 bases spanning the gap. The CDR3 region is CAITRDPRYGYTF. The CDR3 DNA follows: TGTGCCATCACGAGGGACCCGAGGTATGGCTACACCTTC.

In this sample, this clonotype turned up many times. The chain carries TRBV5-1 and TRBJ1-3, with D unresolved. The germline CDR1 and CDR2 sequences are SGHRS and YFSETQ. The CDR3 is made up of 16 amino acids. V was trimmed by 2 bases and J by 4 bases, leaving 16 bases between them. The CDR3 DNA reads TGCGCCAGCAGCTTAGATTTCTCTGCCAACGGAAACACCATATATTTT. It specifies CASSLDFSANGNTIYF.

This clonotype showed up many times. The rearrangement links TRBV7-6 to TRBJ1-1; D is undetermined. V was shortened by 4 bases and J by 5 bases, with 8 bases between the two germline ends. Germline CDR1 and CDR2: SGHVS and FNYEAQ. The CDR3 has 12 amino acids. DNA for the CDR3: TGTGCCAGCAGCTCCAGAGGGACTGAAGCTTTCTTT. It specifies CASSSRGTEAFF.

This clonotype was detected many times. The CDR3: CASSGTTINSPLHF. CDR3 sequence (DNA): TGTGCCAGCAGCGGGACCACGATTAATTCACCCCTCCACTTT. This sequence joins TRBV7-9 and TRBJ1-6, with D possibly TRBD1 on 5 matching bases. This CDR3 contains 14 residues. CDR1 and CDR2 (germline): SEHNR, FQNEAQ (reference sequence). V was trimmed by 5 bases and J by 6 bases, leaving 11 bases between them.

This clonotype was recorded at least ten times. The gene calls are TRBV3-1 and TRBJ2-2; D unclear. Germline loops: CDR1 LGHDT, CDR2 YNNKEL (reference sequence). V gave up 2 bases and J gave up 1 base, with 5 bases separating them. This CDR3 spans 14 amino acids. Here the CDR3 DNA reads TGTGCCAGCAGCCAATTGGAGAACACCGGGGAGCTGTTTTTT. This gives the protein CASSQLENTGELFF.

Ten or more counts support this clonotype. The chain couples TRBV9 to TRBJ2-1; 9 bases are a match to TRBD2. The CDR3 runs to 16 residues. V lost 0 bases, J lost 4 bases, and 5 bases stayed unmatched. Per germline, CDR1 SGDLS and CDR2 YYNGEE. In DNA form, the CDR3 reads TGTGCCAGCAGCGTAGGTTCAACTAGCGGGTACAATGAGCAGTTCTTC. Protein product: CASSVGSTSGYNEQFF.

This clonotype was recorded many times. The chain is built from TRBV7-2 and TRBJ2-3; 8 bases fit TRBD2. The CDR3 consists of 15 residues. The germline V gene encodes CDR1 SGHTA and CDR2 FQGNSA. V lost 6 bases and J lost 4; bases outside the gene matches: 9. CDR3 sequence: CASRLRGGLADTQYF. The CDR3, as DNA: TGTGCCAGCAGGTTACGGGGGGGCCTTGCAGATACGCAGTATTTT.

This clonotype was seen at least ten times. The genes are TRBV7-2 and TRBJ2-1, with TRBD2 matching 13 bases. V lost 5 bases to trimming and J lost 6 bases; unmatched junction nucleotides: 10. The CDR3 contains 17 residues. Germline V gene data show CDR1 as SGHTA and CDR2 as FQGNSA. Here the CDR3 reads CASSPFGGLAGFNEQFF. The CDR3 nucleotides read TGTGCCAGCAGCCCCTTTGGGGGACTAGCGGGGTTCAATGAGCAGTTCTTC.

This clonotype was observed at least ten times. This chain uses TRBV20-1 with TRBJ2-7; the match to TRBD2 covers 7 bases. CDR1 and CDR2 from the germline V gene are DFQATT and SNEGSKA (reference sequence). The CDR3 is made up of 13 amino acids. The junction had 9 bases not matched to a gene; V was cut back by 6 bases and J by 4 bases. CDR3 bases: TGCAGTGCCGCGCGGGAGTTGGGGTACGAGCAGTACTTC. Amino acid sequence: CSAARELGYEQYF.

This clonotype was found many times. This chain joins TRBV7-8 and TRBJ1-1, with D possibly being TRBD1 (5 bases). Germline V gene data show CDR1 as SGHVS and CDR2 as FQNEAQ. The V and J ends lost 5 bases and 0 bases respectively, with 16 bases between them. The CDR3 loop spans 16 amino acids. CDR3 DNA sequence: TGTGCCAGCAGCCCCACGAGGGAGGGGCTGAACACTGAAGCTTTCTTT. Translated, it gives CASSPTREGLNTEAFF.

This clonotype has ten or more counts. This sequence joins TRBV7-6 and TRBJ2-1, with TRBD2 matching over 10 bases. The V segment lost 3 bases and the J segment 0 bases; nucleotides outside the gene matches: 11. The CDR3 totals 19 residues. Germline V gene sequence: CDR1 SGHVS, CDR2 FNYEAQ. CDR3 sequence: CASSLLAGVIVDSYNEQFF. The CDR3 nucleotides are TGTGCCAGCAGCTTGCTAGCGGGAGTGATTGTAGACTCCTACAATGAGCAGTTCTTC.

This clonotype was found many times. The V call is TRBV12-3 or TRBV12-4, the J call TRBJ2-7; D is undetermined. The CDR3 has 10 amino acids. Deletions cut 6 bases from V and 12 bases from J, with 12 bases between. The CDR3 spells CASRTRLGYV. CDR3 in DNA: TGTGCCAGCAGGACCAGGCTCGGGTACGTC.

This clonotype appeared a single time. The junction shows a germline mismatch at one end, possibly a read error. The chain employs TRBV20-1 and TRBJ2-3; 12 bases fit TRBD2. CDR1 DFQATT and CDR2 SNEGSKA come from the germline V gene (reference sequence). The CDR3 runs to 18 residues. The CDR3 here is CSAGVVASGRASIDTQYF. The CDR3 coding sequence is TGTAGTGCTGGCGTCGTGGCTAGCGGGAGGGCCAGCATAGATACGCAGTATTTT.

This clonotype was seen at least ten times. This chain joins TRBV3-1 and TRBJ2-6; a weak D match, TRBD1 (6 bases). Looked up from germline, CDR1 is LGHDT and CDR2 is YNNKEL (reference sequence). The CDR3 has 14 amino acids. Trimming took 4 bases from V and 2 from J, leaving 6 bases between them. CDR3 nucleotides: TGTGCCAGCAGCCCAGGGGCTGGGGCCAACGTCCTGACTTTC. This translates into CASSPGAGANVLTF.

This clonotype was counted ten times or more. The rearrangement links TRBV12-3 or TRBV12-4 to TRBJ1-2; no reliable D call. The CDR3 loop spans 14 amino acids. Trimming removed 2 bases at V and 1 base at J, with 8 bases between. The CDR3 DNA sequence: TGTGCCAGCAGTTTATCGGAGATTAACTATGGCTACACCTTC. Residues: CASSLSEINYGYTF.

This clonotype came up many times. CDR3 residues: CASSPGAHNEQFF. Here the CDR3 DNA reads TGTGCCAGCTCGCCGGGGGCCCACAATGAGCAGTTCTTC. J is TRBJ2-1 and V is TRBV18; D possibly uses TRBD1 or TRBD2 (6 bases each). Germline V gene data show CDR1 as KGHSH and CDR2 as LQKENI. V was shortened by 6 bases and J by 5 bases, with 11 bases between the two germline ends. The CDR3 length is 13 residues.

This clonotype was recorded many times. The gene calls are TRBV7-9 and TRBJ2-7; unclear D gene. V lost 0 bases to trimming and J lost 2 bases, with 8 bases between them. Germline V gene data show CDR1 as SEHNR and CDR2 as FQNEAQ (reference sequence). This CDR3 comprises 14 residues. CDR3 sequence: CASSLAGNTYEQYF. As DNA, the CDR3 is TGTGCCAGCAGCTTAGCGGGTAACACCTACGAGCAGTACTTC.

The V call is TRBV7-1, the J call TRBJ1-2, with D perhaps matching TRBD1 (5 bases). TRBV7-1 is given ORF status, its function remaining uncertain. Trimming stripped 11 bases from V and 4 bases from J, with 23 bases between. The CDR3 extends over 15 amino acids. The CDR3 nucleotides are TGTGCCTCCTGCCAGCGACAGAGCGGGGGCTATGGCTACACCTTC. It yields the protein CASCQRQSGGYGYTF.

This clonotype was found many times. The CDR3 is CASSQGGLNEKLFF. The CDR3, as DNA: TGTGCCAGCAGCCAGGGGGGACTTAATGAAAAACTGTTTTTT. The gene calls are TRBV4-2 and TRBJ1-4; a possible D gene is TRBD1 (5 bases). Trimming left V 3 bases short and J 4 bases short, with 9 bases between. The V gene's germline CDR1 is LGHNA and CDR2 YNFKEQ. The CDR3 covers 14 residues.

This clonotype was observed at least ten times. This chain connects TRBV2 to TRBJ2-1; the match to TRBD1 covers 8 bases. Germline V gives CDR1 SNHLY, CDR2 FYNNEI. CDR3 length: 15 amino acids. V lost 4 bases to trimming and J lost 4 bases; unmatched junction nucleotides: 6. The CDR3: CASSVVDRDYNEQFF. CDR3 in DNA: TGTGCCAGCAGTGTGGTGGACAGGGATTACAATGAGCAGTTCTTC.

This clonotype appeared a few times. The J gene is TRBJ2-5, the V gene TRBV25-1; a weak D match, TRBD2 (5 bases). The CDR3 extends over 13 amino acids. Germline V CDR1 and CDR2: MGHDK, SYGVNS. V was shortened by 7 bases and J by 2 bases, with 11 bases between the two germline ends. The CDR3 nucleotides read TGTGCCAGCACTCCTAGCAGACAAGAGACCCAGTACTTC. This gives the protein CASTPSRQETQYF.

This clonotype has a handful of counts. This rearrangement joins TRBV5-5 to TRBJ1-5; 7 bases match TRBD1. Germline-derived CDR1 and CDR2 are SGHKS and YYEKEE (reference sequence). V shed 0 bases and J 6 bases; nucleotides not matched to a gene: 9. The CDR3 runs to 16 residues. The CDR3: CASSLGAGQAVQPQHF. The CDR3 DNA is TGTGCCAGCAGCTTGGGGGCCGGACAGGCCGTTCAGCCCCAGCATTTT. The variable domain in full, completed from reference TRBV5-5 and TRBJ1-5, reads DAGVTQSPTHLIKTRGQQVTLRCSPISGHKSVSWYQQVLGQGPQFIFQYYEKEERGRGNFPDRFSARQFPNYSSELNVNALLLGDSALYLCASSLGAGQAVQPQHFGDGTRLSIL.